This T cell receptor beta chain comes out of a study of T cells in Graves' hyperthyroidism and ophthalmopathy. Germline V gene sequence: CDR1 LNHDA, CDR2 SQIVND (reference sequence). The length of the CDR3 is 14 residues. Trimming took 5 bases from V and 4 from J; bases not matched to a gene: 5. Template material for amplifying TCR beta CDR3 regions consisted of RNA transcripts. HTBI primers were employed in a first-round RT-PCR of the TCR CDR3. TCRdb used MiXCR to reprocess the multiplex PCR reads, holding one entry per CDR3 protein. The sample includes roughly 800,000 distinct CDR3 sequences, 35% to 40% of them seen just once. In its sample, this clonotype was seen many times.

The specimen was blood. This clonotype was sampled from a man aged 18 to 29 with Graves' hyperthyroidism. The J gene is TRBJ1-5, the V gene TRBV19; 7 bases line up with TRBD1. CDR3 region: CASSPMGQNQPQHF. DNA of the CDR3: TGTGCCAGTAGTCCAATGGGACAGAATCAGCCCCAGCATTTT. Full variable domain (remainder filled in from reference TRBV19 and TRBJ1-5): DGGITQSPKYLFRKEGQNVTLSCEQNLNHDAMYWYRQDPGQGLRLIYYSQIVNDFQKGDIAEGYSVSREKKESFPLTVTSAQKNPTAFYLCASSPMGQNQPQHFGDGTRLSIL.